These 32 T cell receptor beta chains originate from one sample sequenced in a study of blood T cell repertoires in COVID-19 (dated by TCRdb to the early 2020s). Receptor amplification or capture employed the immunoSEQ multiplex PCR assay. The immuneACCESS repertoire file appears here via TCRdb, limited to in-frame rearrangements. These files lack a portion of the clones; in checked studies, under half of the deficit traces to unresolved V genes, and the cause of the others is not known. The sample table lists 100,000 or so clones, around 79% of them with a count of one. The ten largest clones represent roughly 22% of the sample. The specimen sequenced was peripheral blood. The receptor set was obtained from a human donor in a cohort sampled during active COVID-19.

The rearrangement links TRBV3-1 (or the pseudogene TRBV3-2) to TRBJ2-5; 8 bases are shared with TRBD1. The CDR3 runs 15 residues. With V trimmed by 4 bases and J by 4 bases, 8 bases remained unmatched. Germline CDR1 LGHDT, CDR2 YNNKEL (reference sequence). This chain's CDR3 is CASSLGQDGGETQYF. CDR3 in DNA: TGTGCCAGCAGCCTGGGACAGGATGGTGGAGAGACCCAGTACTTC.

V usage is TRBV11-2 and J usage is TRBJ1-1; 9 bases map to TRBD1. The CDR3 loop spans 15 amino acids. Germline lookup yields CDR1 SGHAT and CDR2 FQNNGV. The ends lost 2 bases at V and 4 bases at J; junction bases unmatched: 5. CDR3 bases: TGTGCCAGCAGCTTACAAACAGGGGGCCTCACTGAAGCTTTCTTT. The encoded protein is CASSLQTGGLTEAFF.

In this sample, this clone turned up once. V and J are TRBV19 and TRBJ2-7, with D possibly TRBD2 on 5 matching bases. This CDR3 spans 14 amino acids. Germline values: CDR1 LNHDA, CDR2 SQIVND (reference sequence). Deletions cut 7 bases from V and 6 bases from J, with 19 bases between. CDR3 residues: CASTPSRLVGEQYF. The CDR3 region has the DNA TGTGCCAGTACCCCTAGCCGCCTTGTTGGCGAGCAGTACTTC.

CDR3 protein: CASSTSGSEYNEQFF. The DNA of the CDR3 is TGTGCCAGCAGCACGAGCGGGAGTGAATACAATGAGCAGTTCTTC. The chain is built from TRBV5-4 and TRBJ2-1; TRBD2 agrees at 8 bases. The CDR3 length is 15 residues. The ends lost 4 bases at V and 4 bases at J; junction bases unmatched: 7. Germline values: CDR1 SGHNT, CDR2 YYREEE (reference sequence).

This clone was picked up one time. The chain links TRBV7-9 to TRBJ2-1; TRBD2 aligns across 8 bases. V lost 1 base, J lost 4 bases, and 6 bases stayed unmatched. The germline CDR1 and CDR2 sequences are SEHNR and FQNEAQ (reference sequence). This CDR3 has 16 amino acids. CDR3: CASSLVSGGLYNEQFF. CDR3 nucleotide sequence: TGTGCCAGCAGCTTAGTTTCGGGAGGGCTTTACAATGAGCAGTTCTTC.

The chain uses TRBV12-3 or TRBV12-4 and TRBJ2-5, with D perhaps TRBD1 (6 bases). V gave up 5 bases and J gave up 3 bases, with 10 bases separating them. The CDR3 spans 13 residues. The CDR3 loop reads CASSPRTEETQYF. The CDR3 DNA reads TGTGCCAGCAGTCCGAGGACAGAAGAGACCCAGTACTTC.

The chain couples TRBV24-1 to TRBJ2-5; perhaps TRBD2 as D (6 bases). CDR1 is KGHDR, CDR2 SFDVKD, per germline. Trimming left V 1 base short and J 4 bases short, with 6 bases between. The CDR3 is made up of 13 amino acids. The CDR3 DNA reads as TGTGCCACCAGTGATTTCGGGGGAGAGACCCAGTACTTC. Encoded protein: CATSDFGGETQYF.

This clone was counted many times. Other DNA sequences of this sample code for an identical CDR3. The V call is TRBV5-1, the J call TRBJ2-7, with 10 bases aligning to TRBD2. Germline V gives CDR1 SGHRS, CDR2 YFSETQ. V shed 1 base and J 7 bases; nucleotides not matched to a gene: 5. CDR3 size: 14 residues. CDR3: CASSLSSGSREQYF. The CDR3 DNA sequence: TGCGCCAGCAGCTTGTCTAGCGGGAGTAGGGAGCAGTACTTC.

The chain is built from TRBV19 and TRBJ2-7; TRBD2 agrees at 7 bases. CDR1 is LNHDA, CDR2 SQIVND, per germline (reference sequence). The CDR3 is 14 residues long. After removal of 6 bases from V and 4 bases from J, the junction contained 9 bases not matched to a gene. The CDR3 loop reads CASSPRGTEYEQYF. In DNA form, the CDR3 reads TGTGCCAGTAGCCCGCGGGGGACGGAATACGAGCAGTACTTC. Variable domain in full (rest from reference TRBV19 and TRBJ2-7): DGGITQSPKYLFRKEGQNVTLSCEQNLNHDAMYWYRQDPGQGLRLIYYSQIVNDFQKGDIAEGYSVSREKKESFPLTVTSAQKNPTAFYLCASSPRGTEYEQYFGPGTRLTVT.

The chain uses TRBV29-1 and TRBJ2-1; 14 bases map to TRBD2. The CDR3 is made up of 14 amino acids. The J segment lost 8 bases and the V segment lost 5 bases, leaving 5 bases of the junction unmatched. Per the germline V gene, CDR1 is SQVTM and CDR2 is ANQGSEA. The CDR3 here is CSVQRTSGRHEQFF. The CDR3 bases are TGCAGCGTTCAAAGGACTAGCGGGAGGCATGAGCAGTTCTTC.

The rearrangement uses TRBV9 and TRBJ2-5; possible D gene TRBD2, 7 bases. The V end was cut by 0 bases, the J end by 5 bases, with 14 bases between. Germline CDR1 SGDLS, CDR2 YYNGEE. This CDR3 spans 15 amino acids. This chain's CDR3 is CASSVVGGRSETQYF. The CDR3 DNA is TGTGCCAGCAGCGTAGTCGGGGGGCGGTCGGAGACCCAGTACTTC. Looking up the rest from reference TRBV9 and TRBJ2-5 gives the full variable domain: DSGVTQTPKHLITATGQRVTLRCSPRSGDLSVYWYQQSLDQGLQFLIQYYNGEERAKGNILERFSAQQFPDLHSELNLSSLELGDSALYFCASSVVGGRSETQYFGPGTRLLVL.

This clone showed up just once. The chain is built from TRBV5-1 and TRBJ2-1; D gene ambiguous. The length of the CDR3 is 15 residues. Germline CDR1 SGHRS, CDR2 YFSETQ. Between the trimmed V and J ends, which lost 0 bases and 0 bases, there was a span of 7 bases. This CDR3 is CASSLAVSSYNEQFF. The CDR3 DNA reads TGCGCCAGCAGCTTGGCGGTTAGCTCCTACAATGAGCAGTTCTTC.

The genes are TRBV3-1 (or the pseudogene TRBV3-2) and TRBJ2-3; 7 positions agree with TRBD1. Germline V CDR1 and CDR2: LGHDT, YNNKEL (reference sequence). With 2 bases clipped from V and 0 bases from J, the junction kept 8 bases outside the gene matches. This CDR3 is 17 amino acids long. The CDR3: CASSQSGTAVSTDTQYF. The DNA for the CDR3 is TGTGCCAGCAGCCAATCTGGGACAGCGGTAAGCACAGATACGCAGTATTTT.

The genes are TRBV5-5 and TRBJ1-2; TRBD1 is a possible D gene (5 bases). From germline, CDR1 is SGHKS and CDR2 YYEKEE (reference sequence). V lost 2 bases, J lost 1 base, and 18 bases lay in between. The CDR3 contains 17 residues. The DNA for the CDR3 is TGTGCCAGCAGCTTCAGGGTATCGACCGCCGTTAACTATGGCTACACCTTC. Translation gives CASSFRVSTAVNYGYTF.

The V call is TRBV12-3 or TRBV12-4, the J call TRBJ2-3, with D unclear. V was shortened by 6 bases and J by 4 bases, with 11 bases between the two germline ends. CDR3 length equals 13 residues. CDR3 in DNA: TGTGCCAGCAGCTCAGACTGGGCAGATACGCAGTATTTT. This encodes CASSSDWADTQYF.

The chain has TRBV2 and TRBJ2-7; D not certain. Germline CDR1 is SNHLY and CDR2 is FYNNEI. The V and J ends lost 5 bases and 0 bases respectively, with 11 bases between them. The CDR3 covers 14 residues. The CDR3 is CASSNTGLSYEQYF. DNA for the CDR3: TGTGCCAGCAGTAACACTGGGCTCTCCTACGAGCAGTACTTC.

The chain uses TRBV28 and TRBJ2-5; 13 positions match TRBD2. Germline trimming cut 5 bases from V and 6 bases from J; bases unmatched to any gene: 6. The CDR3 has 15 amino acids. Germline values: CDR1 MDHEN, CDR2 SYDVKM. The CDR3 region is CASSRTSGSMKTQYF. For the CDR3, the DNA is TGTGCCAGCAGTAGGACTAGCGGGAGTATGAAGACCCAGTACTTC.

This clone was detected once. The rearrangement joins TRBV15 to TRBJ2-1; 12 positions agree with TRBD1. CDR1 and CDR2 (germline): LNHNV, YYDKDF (reference sequence). This CDR3 region has 17 residues. Trimming at V came to 2 bases and at J to 10 bases, leaving 12 bases not matched to a gene. DNA for the CDR3: TGTGCCACCAGCAGAAGCCTAAGGGACAGGGGGCGGAGGGAGCAGTTCTTC. As protein: CATSRSLRDRGRREQFF.

The chain is built from TRBV19 and TRBJ2-1, with a weak D call TRBD1 (5 bases). Germline CDR1 and CDR2: LNHDA and SQIVND (reference sequence). V lost 7 bases and J lost 8, with 15 bases in between. CDR3 size: 13 residues. CDR3 in amino acids: CASTRGLRDEQFF. CDR3 in DNA: TGTGCCAGTACAAGGGGCCTTAGGGATGAGCAGTTCTTC.

V is TRBV3-1 (or the pseudogene TRBV3-2) and J is TRBJ2-7, with 7 bases identical to TRBD2. The CDR3 extends over 15 amino acids. The J segment lost 2 bases and the V segment lost 0 bases, leaving 4 bases of the junction unmatched. Germline V gives CDR1 LGHDT, CDR2 YNNKEL (reference sequence). This CDR3 is CASSQDALAAYEQYF. The CDR3 nucleotides are TGTGCCAGCAGCCAAGACGCTCTAGCGGCCTACGAGCAGTACTTC.

The chain is built from TRBV11-1 and TRBJ2-1, with D maybe TRBD2 (5 bases). Germline V gene sequence: CDR1 SGHAT, CDR2 FQDESV (reference sequence). Trimming left V 0 bases short and J 10 bases short, with 13 bases between. The CDR3 has 14 amino acids. CDR3 loop: CASSLAPLGGEQFF. The CDR3 DNA sequence: TGTGCCAGCAGCTTAGCGCCCCTAGGAGGCGAGCAGTTCTTC.

J is TRBJ1-2 and V is TRBV19, with D unclear. This CDR3 region has 13 residues. The germline V gene encodes CDR1 LNHDA and CDR2 SQIVND (reference sequence). The germline V and J ends were trimmed by 6 bases and 4 bases, with 12 bases remaining between them. The CDR3 reads CASSPRNVYGYTF. The CDR3 DNA reads TGTGCCAGTAGCCCGCGGAACGTCTATGGCTACACCTTC. Based on the CDR3 plus reference TRBV19 and TRBJ1-2, the full variable domain is DGGITQSPKYLFRKEGQNVTLSCEQNLNHDAMYWYRQDPGQGLRLIYYSQIVNDFQKGDIAEGYSVSREKKESFPLTVTSAQKNPTAFYLCASSPRNVYGYTFGSGTRLTVV.

This chain uses TRBV2 with TRBJ2-7, with 11 bases aligning to TRBD1. The CDR3 has 16 residues. The V gene end was trimmed by 5 bases and the J gene end by 1 base; junction bases not matched to a gene: 7. Germline lookup yields CDR1 SNHLY and CDR2 FYNNEI. The CDR3 nucleotides are TGTGCCAGCAGTAAGGACAGGGGGCTGGGGTCCTACGAGCAGTACTTC. Translated, it gives CASSKDRGLGSYEQYF.

DNA of the CDR3: TGTGCCAGCACACCTGGCGGAGGGCAGGGATGGTCACCCCTCCACTTT. As protein: CASTPGGGQGWSPLHF. This chain links TRBV28 with TRBJ1-6; the D gene is possibly TRBD1 (5 bases). Germline V gene lookup returns CDR1 MDHEN and CDR2 SYDVKM. Trimming pared 7 bases from V and 10 bases from J, leaving 23 bases between. This CDR3 contains 16 residues. The full variable domain, with the rest looked up from reference TRBV28 and TRBJ1-6, is DVKVTQSSRYLVKRTGEKVFLECVQDMDHENMFWYRQDPGLGLRLIYFSYDVKMKEKGDIPEGYSVSREKKERFSLILESASTNQTSMYLCASTPGGGQGWSPLHFGNGTRLTVT.

This clone was detected only a few times. V gene TRBV7-2 combines with J gene TRBJ2-7; 13 positions agree with TRBD2. The germline gives CDR1 SGHTA, CDR2 FQGNSA. CDR3 size: 16 residues. V was clipped by 1 base and J by 3 bases; unmatched bases: 3. In DNA form, the CDR3 reads TGTGCCAGCAGCTTAGGAAGACTAGCGGGGGGCTACGAGCAGTACTTC. Protein sequence: CASSLGRLAGGYEQYF.

The chain uses TRBV7-2 and TRBJ2-1; D perhaps matches TRBD2 (6 bases). Deletions cut 2 bases from V and 0 bases from J, with 8 bases between. The CDR3 runs to 15 residues. CDR1 and CDR2 from the germline V gene are SGHTA and FQGNSA. CDR3 in DNA: TGTGCCAGCAGCTTACCGACTAGCTCCTACAATGAGCAGTTCTTC. Its protein is CASSLPTSSYNEQFF.

The chain employs TRBV3-1 (or the pseudogene TRBV3-2) and TRBJ2-5; D not resolved. Germline V lookup: CDR1 LGHDT, CDR2 YNNKEL (reference sequence). Trimming removed 2 bases at V and 2 bases at J, with 6 bases between. This CDR3 has 13 residues. The CDR3 is CASSQTRQETQYF. The DNA for the CDR3 is TGTGCCAGCAGCCAAACCAGACAAGAGACCCAGTACTTC.

The V gene is TRBV5-8, the J gene TRBJ2-1, with D hard to call. The CDR3 has 14 amino acids. The germline V gene encodes CDR1 SGHTS and CDR2 YDEGEE. V lost 4 bases, J lost 3 bases, and 11 bases lay in between. The CDR3 DNA is TGTGCCAGCAGCCCCCGCCAGTTCTACAATGAGCAGTTCTTC. Protein: CASSPRQFYNEQFF.

The table lists this clone with a few counts. The V gene is TRBV5-1, the J gene TRBJ2-1; weak D call: TRBD2 (6 bases). The length of the CDR3 is 18 residues. Deletions cut 2 bases from V and 7 bases from J, with 25 bases between. In germline, CDR1 is SGHRS, CDR2 YFSETQ. This chain's CDR3 is CASSFRGIGRVTRNEQFF. CDR3 nucleotides: TGCGCCAGCAGCTTTCGAGGGATTGGGCGGGTGACTAGAAATGAGCAGTTCTTC.

The V and J genes are TRBV11-2 and TRBJ2-1; no clear D gene. V lost 5 bases and J 0 bases, leaving 14 bases between the germline ends. In germline, CDR1 is SGHAT, CDR2 FQNNGV. The CDR3 runs to 16 residues. The CDR3 sequence is CASSPSWLSSYNEQFF. CDR3 DNA sequence: TGTGCCAGCAGCCCAAGTTGGTTGAGCTCCTACAATGAGCAGTTCTTC.

The J gene is TRBJ2-1, the V gene TRBV27, with D perhaps TRBD2 (6 bases). The CDR3 covers 14 residues. Germline V lookup: CDR1 MNHEY, CDR2 SMNVEV (reference sequence). V lost 6 bases and J lost 4, with 13 bases in between. The CDR3 DNA follows: TGTGCCAGCAGGTTGGCTAGCGCGTACAATGAGCAGTTCTTC. It is translated as CASRLASAYNEQFF.

The chain joins TRBV19 to TRBJ1-1, with D possibly matching TRBD1 (5 bases). Germline V CDR1 and CDR2: LNHDA, SQIVND (reference sequence). V dropped 5 bases and J dropped 1 base, with 11 bases sitting between them. The CDR3 sequence is 14 residues long. In DNA, the CDR3 is TGTGCCAGTAGTCCATTACAGGAGAACACTGAAGCTTTCTTT. Its protein is CASSPLQENTEAFF. Full variable domain (rest looked up from reference TRBV19 and TRBJ1-1): DGGITQSPKYLFRKEGQNVTLSCEQNLNHDAMYWYRQDPGQGLRLIYYSQIVNDFQKGDIAEGYSVSREKKESFPLTVTSAQKNPTAFYLCASSPLQENTEAFFGQGTRLTVV.